This TCR beta chain was identified in a study of cytomegalovirus exposure and HLA in healthy donors. Turning to the study itself: The same platform used for the 650 to 850 first-cohort repertoires was also used for the 120 or so validation repertoires, as a later analysis reported. Overall study results and limits: The study flagged about 150 TCR beta chains as cytomegalovirus-associated. Rare TCR sequences dominated, though some public TCRs recurred in many donors. Later, an analysis found that TCR clusters from the first cohort tended to co-occur in the roughly 110 validation repertoires.

Turning to this clone: Its antigen is undetermined.

Using immunoSEQ multiplex PCR, the repertoire was profiled, and TCRdb retains in-frame clones only, with some absent. The table has some 84,000 clones, approximately 91% seen once. Germline trimming cut 3 bases from V and 5 bases from J; bases unmatched to any gene: 6. Looked up from germline, CDR1 is SGHRS and CDR2 is YFSETQ. The CDR3 sequence is 14 residues long. The sequenced material came from PBMCs. The chain has TRBV5-1 and TRBJ1-1; 8 bases are a match to TRBD1. This TCR was recovered from a man in his thirties or forties in good health and CMV-seronegative. CDR3 nucleotides: TGCGCCAGCAGCTCGACTACAGGGGGAACTGAAGCTTTCTTT. This codes for CASSSTTGGTEAFF.